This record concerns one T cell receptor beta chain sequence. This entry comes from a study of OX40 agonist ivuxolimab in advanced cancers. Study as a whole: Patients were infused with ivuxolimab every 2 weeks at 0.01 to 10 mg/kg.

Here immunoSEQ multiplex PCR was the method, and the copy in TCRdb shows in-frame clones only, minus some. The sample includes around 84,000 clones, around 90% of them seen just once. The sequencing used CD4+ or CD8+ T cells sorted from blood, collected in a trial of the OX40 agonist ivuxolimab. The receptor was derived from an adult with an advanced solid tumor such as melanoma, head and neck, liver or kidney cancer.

The chain's CDR3 is CASSFHPGVFDGYTF. The CDR3 nucleotides read TGTGCCAGCAGCTTCCATCCGGGGGTGTTCGATGGCTACACCTTC. The V gene is TRBV5-6, the J gene TRBJ1-2; TRBD1 might be the D (5 bases). The germline V gene encodes CDR1 SGHDT and CDR2 YYEEEE. The V gene lost 2 bases and the J gene lost 6 bases, with 17 bases spanning the gap. The CDR3 runs 15 residues. Full variable domain (outside the CDR3, taken from reference TRBV5-6 and TRBJ1-2): DAGVTQSPTHLIKTRGQQVTLRCSPKSGHDTVSWYQQALGQGPQFIFQYYEEEERQRGNFPDRFSGHQFPNYSSELNVNALLLGDSALYLCASSFHPGVFDGYTFGSGTRLTVV.